This entry is about one T cell receptor beta chain. What this receptor recognizes is not known. No much larger clone exists at a distance of one base, and base qualities are not known. For this chain, trimming is 0 bases at the V end and 4 bases at the J end, and the number of junction bases without a gene match is 10. Based on the germline V gene (reference sequence), the CDR1 and CDR2 sequences are WNHNN and SYGVQD. The CDR3 runs 18 amino acids, cysteine and phenylalanine included. Only the CDR3 portion is preserved as DNA: 54 bases, with reading frame beginning at the first base. The data stem from a study of blood T cell repertoires in COVID-19 (TCRdb year 2020). Context from the whole study: Samples from collaborators originated in the United States, Italy and Spain and spanned both the acute and convalescent phases of COVID-19. The material from the prospective study consisted of cDNA or gDNA derived from T cells, B-cell-depleted T cells, or PBMCs. The dataset comprised deeply sampled blood TCRbeta repertoires from subjects exposed to, actively infected with, or recovered from COVID-19. A freely available public database, intended as a resource for researchers studying the immune response to SARS-CoV-2, is where the repertoires were released. The samples were drawn from two sources: the first 160 participants of the ongoing ImmuneRACE study, and 1,000 to 1,500 subjects contributed by 6 global collaborators. A de-identified subject ID, COVID-19 status, age in years and sex were almost always included in the sample metadata. Where HLA class I and class II types were available, the types were taken from metadata supplied by the sample provider, not from assay-based typing.

TCRbeta CDR3 regions were amplified from genomic DNA by means of the immunoSEQ Assay, a bias-controlled multiplex PCR. The original methods were these. The number of nucleated cells in each sample was estimated by amplification of reference gene primers within the assay. Sequence reads were collapsed and filtered to measure the absolute abundance of every unique TCRbeta CDR3 rearrangement. Productive Simpson clonality was computed per sample as the square root of Simpson's diversity index over productive rearrangements. What TCRdb holds here is the immuneACCESS table cut down to in-frame rearrangements. Part of the clones is not present; checked against another copy, under half of the missing clones reflect an unresolved V gene, and the others are unexplained. V, J and clone size are those of that table, while D and trimming were read from the DNA. The table for this sample lists roughly 180,000 clones; 79% of them were counted only once. The ten largest clones add up to roughly 8% of the sample.

Overall study results and their limits: The quantity of clinical and demographic metadata differed by source and by participant and was supplied without curation.

One collaborating source in Seattle enrolled patients while the patients were actively infected and followed the patients over time throughout the course of disease. Whole blood was collected in K2EDTA tubes by collaborating institutions according to the institutions' own protocols. Collaborator samples were shipped for TCRbeta analysis as frozen whole blood, isolated PBMCs, or DNA extracted from either sample type. This clonotype was obtained from a woman aged 55-69 years with COVID-19, enrolled during active disease. The sequencing input was peripheral blood. The rearranged chain carries TRBV10-1 and TRBJ2-5; 11 central bases correspond to TRBD2. The DNA sequence follows: TGCGCCAGCAGTGAGTCGAACGTCGGGCTAGCGGGAGGAGAGACCCAGTACTTC. Its protein reads: CASSESNVGLAGGETQYF.